This T cell receptor (beta chain) was found in a study of shared clonotypes between healthy human individuals. Overall study: Three CD4 naive, three CD4 memory, two CD8 naive and one CD8 memory plate were used per donor.

There are 12 residues in the CDR3. Trimming left V 4 bases short and J 2 bases short, with 6 bases between. The germline V gene has CDR1 SGHVS and CDR2 FQNEAQ. Assay runs were performed at deep level. TCRdb's table, derived via immunoSEQ multiplex PCR, lists solely in-frame clones and lacks some. In the table there are roughly 1,600,000 clones, just under 99% of which are singletons. The sequencing sample was made of naive CD4+ T cells sorted from blood. Subset specified: CD45RA+ positively selected. The chain is built from TRBV7-8 and TRBJ2-7; D is unresolved. The sequence derives from a man aged 30 to 45 in good health. The CDR3 DNA is TGTGCCAGCAGCTCAACCACCTACGAGCAGTACTTC. Residues: CASSSTTYEQYF.